In its sample, the clone carrying this T cell receptor (beta chain) was seen a few times. Its matching antigen is unknown. This entry comes from a study of blood T cells in healthy people across ages. At the level of the study: About one barcoded beta molecule was captured per two T cells (by template switching).

V lost 4 bases and J 1 base, leaving 8 bases between the germline ends. This CDR3 has 14 residues. The germline V gene encodes CDR1 MNHEY and CDR2 SMNVEV (reference sequence). Whole-study results and caveats: CMV infection status of these donors was not known. Without sorted subsets, naive and antigen-experienced compartments could not be conclusively compared.

A second PCR of about 7 to 12 cycles used a sample-barcoded 5' primer and a J-beta primer mix. MiXCR, run by TCRdb on the 5' RACE reads, gives a single entry per CDR3 protein. Among about 720,000 distinct CDR3 sequences, about 24% were seen once, and the ten largest hold about 20%. The rearrangement joins TRBV27 to TRBJ1-5; D is undetermined. Sequencing used blood. This TCR came from a man aged 65 to 85 in good health. The CDR3: CASSSPLSNQPQHF. The CDR3 DNA follows: TGTGCCAGCAGTTCCCCCCTAAGCAATCAGCCCCAGCATTTT.